These 17 T cell receptor beta chains were all obtained from the same sample, sequenced in a study of CD8 T cells in Susac syndrome. When the RNA was reverse transcribed, random hexamers were used with an input of roughly 0.45 to 1 ug. TCRdb used MiXCR to reprocess the immunoSEQ multiplex PCR reads, holding one entry per CDR3 protein. Here the sample spans roughly 120,000 distinct CDR3 sequences, about 92% being singletons. Sequencing was done on a sample of CD4+ T cells from PBMCs. The receptors originated from a human donor with multiple sclerosis.

This rearrangement joins TRBV9 to TRBJ2-2; a weak D match, TRBD1 (7 bases). CDR1 SGDLS and CDR2 YYNGEE come from the germline V gene. This CDR3 spans 17 amino acids. The V gene lost 3 bases and the J gene lost 3 bases, with 18 bases spanning the gap. CDR3 loop: CASSERGTAIYTGELFF. As DNA, the CDR3 is TGTGCCAGCAGCGAGCGCGGGACAGCAATCTACACCGGGGAGCTGTTTTTT.

The chain joins TRBV10-3 to TRBJ1-1; perhaps TRBD1 as D (5 bases). Germline V gene lookup returns CDR1 ENHRY and CDR2 SYGVKD. V was pared by 6 bases and J by 5 bases, with 16 bases between. The CDR3 loop spans 14 amino acids. The CDR3 nucleotides read TGTGCCATCAGGGTGGGGGGACGGCTGACTGAAGCTTTCTTT. Translation gives CAIRVGGRLTEAFF.

V and J are TRBV19 and TRBJ2-4; the D gene is possibly TRBD2 (5 bases). The germline CDR1 and CDR2 sequences are LNHDA and SQIVND (reference sequence). CDR3 size: 14 residues. The V gene lost 3 bases and the J gene lost 4 bases, with 10 bases spanning the gap. CDR3 loop: CASSMDRGKNIQYF. CDR3 bases: TGTGCCAGTAGTATGGACCGGGGAAAAAACATTCAGTACTTC.

This chain links TRBV7-9 with TRBJ2-3; TRBD1 agrees at 8 bases. Germline CDR1 is SEHNR and CDR2 is FQNEAQ (reference sequence). Trimming removed 3 bases from V and 4 bases from J; junction bases left unmatched: 3. This CDR3 has 14 residues. CDR3 in DNA: TGTGCCAGCAGCTTCGGACAGGGCCCAGATACGCAGTATTTT. It translates to CASSFGQGPDTQYF.

This clonotype was counted a few times. The gene calls are TRBV7-9 and TRBJ1-1; D unclear. V lost 9 bases, J lost 0 bases, and 8 bases lay in between. This CDR3 has 12 amino acids. In germline, CDR1 is SEHNR, CDR2 FQNEAQ (reference sequence). The chain's CDR3 is CASSLVNTEAFF. Here the CDR3 DNA reads TGTGCCAGTAGTTTAGTGAACACTGAAGCTTTCTTT.

The chain has TRBV4-3 and TRBJ1-6, with a possible D match to TRBD1 (5 bases). Germline CDR1 reads LGHNA; CDR2 reads YSLEER. Between the trimmed V and J ends, which lost 2 bases and 5 bases, there was a span of 7 bases. CDR3 length: 14 amino acids. CDR3 protein: CASSQTGDNSPLHF. For the CDR3, the DNA is TGCGCCAGCAGCCAAACGGGGGATAATTCACCCCTCCACTTT.

The CDR3 here is CASSMDEPYNSPLHF. CDR3 DNA sequence: TGTGCCAGCAGCATGGACGAACCCTATAATTCACCCCTCCACTTT. The rearrangement joins TRBV27 to TRBJ1-6; D unresolved. V dropped 6 bases and J dropped 2 bases, with 11 bases sitting between them. CDR1 is MNHEY, CDR2 SMNVEV, per germline (reference sequence). The CDR3 runs to 15 residues.

The rearrangement joins TRBV6-5 to TRBJ1-2, with D perhaps TRBD1 (6 bases). Germline lookup yields CDR1 MNHEY and CDR2 SVGAGI. V shed 5 bases and J shed 7 bases, with 14 bases lying between them. This CDR3 region has 13 residues. This CDR3 is CASSGQPGSGYTF. In DNA form, the CDR3 reads TGTGCCAGCAGTGGACAGCCCGGGTCTGGCTACACCTTC.

The chain recombines TRBV12-3 or TRBV12-4 with TRBJ1-1, with 7 bases lining up with TRBD1. This CDR3 contains 13 residues. V dropped 10 bases and J dropped 5; count of bases not matched to a gene: 10. The CDR3 here is CATHRGPGTEAFF. The CDR3 DNA reads as TGTGCCACCCACAGGGGCCCGGGGACTGAAGCTTTCTTT.

This chain connects TRBV6-2 or TRBV6-3 to TRBJ2-4; 7 bases match TRBD2. Germline V gives CDR1 MNHEY, CDR2 SVGEGT. The CDR3 totals 12 residues. The junction had 13 bases not matched to a gene; V was cut back by 8 bases and J by 15 bases. This chain's CDR3 is CASSRAGLIWYF. CDR3 nucleotide sequence: TGTGCCAGCTCGAGAGCGGGGTTGATATGGTACTTC.

The rearrangement joins TRBV27 to TRBJ2-7; possibly TRBD1 for D (5 bases). This CDR3 spans 15 amino acids. V gave up 5 bases and J gave up 1 base, with 15 bases separating them. CDR1 and CDR2 from the germline V gene are MNHEY and SMNVEV (reference sequence). CDR3 bases: TGTGCCAGCAGTCCCCTAAAGGGGCTTTCCTACGAGCAGTACTTC. Translated: CASSPLKGLSYEQYF.

The genes are TRBV7-3 and TRBJ2-2; tentative D call: TRBD1 (5 bases). Deletions cut 0 bases from V and 6 bases from J, with 8 bases between. The CDR3 is 14 residues long. Germline lookup yields CDR1 SGHTA and CDR2 FQGTGA. In DNA, the CDR3 is TGTGCCAGCAGCTTAACAGGGGCTTCCGGGGAGCTGTTTTTT. The encoded protein is CASSLTGASGELFF.

This chain links TRBV2 with TRBJ2-5; D may be TRBD2 (6 bases). The CDR3 is 14 amino acids. Germline assignment: CDR1 SNHLY and CDR2 FYNNEI. Deletions cut 8 bases from V and 0 bases from J, with 13 bases between. The CDR3 DNA is TGTGCCAGCGCCCACTGGGGGGACCAAGAGACCCAGTACTTC. Translating it yields CASAHWGDQETQYF.

This sequence joins TRBV6-4 and TRBJ1-1; D is ambiguous. CDR1 and CDR2 from the germline V gene are MRHNA and SNTAGT. The CDR3 is 13 residues long. Trimming took 8 bases from V and 1 from J, leaving 11 bases between them. The CDR3 DNA sequence: TGTGCCAGCCGGCGGGAACAGAACACTGAAGCTTTCTTT. Protein: CASRREQNTEAFF.

The chain joins TRBV12-3 or TRBV12-4 to TRBJ1-2; 10 bases line up with TRBD1. V lost 6 bases to trimming and J lost 6 bases; unmatched junction nucleotides: 7. The CDR3 spans 14 residues. CDR3 loop: CASSRDRGKNGYTF. The DNA for the CDR3 is TGTGCCAGCAGCCGGGACAGGGGAAAGAATGGCTACACCTTC.

This chain links TRBV5-6 with TRBJ1-3; D is undetermined. V shed 0 bases and J shed 11 bases, with 9 bases lying between them. This CDR3 region has 12 residues. The germline V gene has CDR1 SGHDT and CDR2 YYEEEE. CDR3 sequence: CASSLASGPIYF. DNA of the CDR3: TGTGCCAGCAGCTTGGCTTCCGGCCCCATATATTTT.

This rearrangement joins TRBV25-1 to TRBJ1-2; a possible D gene is TRBD1 (5 bases). This CDR3 has 16 amino acids. Trimming pared 4 bases from V and 8 bases from J, leaving 23 bases between. Germline values: CDR1 MGHDK, CDR2 SYGVNS. This CDR3 reads CASSAPGARTGRGYTF. The CDR3 DNA reads TGTGCCAGCAGTGCGCCCGGGGCGAGAACGGGACGCGGCTACACCTTC.